Described below is a single TCR beta chain sequence and its context. The germline CDR1 and CDR2 sequences are SGHRS and YFSETQ. V lost 4 bases and J lost 1, with 9 bases in between. There are 14 residues in the CDR3. Authors' analysis steps: From reference gene primer amplification, estimates of nucleated cell counts were derived. Sequencing was performed with immunoSEQ multiplex PCR; in TCRdb, only in-frame clones are kept and a portion is missing. V, J and clone size are those of that table, while D and trimming were read from the DNA. The sample contains roughly 190,000 clones, around 80% of which appear only once. These data are taken from a study of blood T cell repertoires in COVID-19. Turning to the study itself: The United States, Italy and Spain provided the acute and convalescent COVID-19 samples. The analysed material was cDNA or gDNA that came from T cells, B-cell-depleted T cells, or PBMCs.

The receptor was derived from a woman aged 50 to 65 with acute COVID-19. The sequenced material came from PBMCs or T cells enriched from blood (not recorded which). The genes are TRBV5-1 and TRBJ1-5; D may be TRBD1 (5 bases). Here the CDR3 DNA reads TGCGCCAGCAGCCCTGACAGCAGCAATCAGCCCCAGCATTTT. It is translated as CASSPDSSNQPQHF. Variable domain in full (rest from reference TRBV5-1 and TRBJ1-5): KAGVTQTPRYLIKTRGQQVTLSCSPISGHRSVSWYQQTPGQGLQFLFEYFSETQRNKGNFPGRFSGRQFSNSRSEMNVSTLELGDSALYLCASSPDSSNQPQHFGDGTRLSIL.